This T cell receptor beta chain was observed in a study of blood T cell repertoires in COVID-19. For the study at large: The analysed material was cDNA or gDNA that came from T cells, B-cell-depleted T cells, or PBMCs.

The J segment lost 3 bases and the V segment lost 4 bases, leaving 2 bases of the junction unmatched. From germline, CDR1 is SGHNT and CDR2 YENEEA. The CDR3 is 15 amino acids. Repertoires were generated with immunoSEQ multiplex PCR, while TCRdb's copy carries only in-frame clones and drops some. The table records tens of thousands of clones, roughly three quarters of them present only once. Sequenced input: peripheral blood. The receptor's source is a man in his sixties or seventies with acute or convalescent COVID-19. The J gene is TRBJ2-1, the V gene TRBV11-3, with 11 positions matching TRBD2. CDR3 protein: CASSSGTSGYNEQFF. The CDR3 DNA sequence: TGTGCCAGCAGCTCCGGGACTAGCGGCTACAATGAGCAGTTCTTC.